The rows below give T cell receptor beta chains drawn from one sample of a study of shared clonotypes between healthy human individuals. Sequencing used immunoSEQ multiplex PCR; TCRdb keeps in-frame clones, though not all of them. The table has some 1,900,000 clones, approximately 94% seen once. Material for sequencing was naive CD8+ T cells sorted from blood. The receptor source for this set is a man younger than 30 in good health. CDR3s include the opening cysteine and the closing phenylalanine or tryptophan. D genes are given only for firm matches. Not all rows give a size; the values are once, few, many and, for expanded clones, a class.

j_gene | v_gene | abundance | d_gene | CDR3aa | CDR3nt
TRBJ2-5 | TRBV27 | - | TRBD1 | CASSLGPGQGAKETQYF | TGTGCCAGCAGTTTAGGACCGGGACAGGGGGCCAAGGAGACCCAGTACTTC
TRBJ2-7 | TRBV5-1 | - | - | CASSLVGETYEQYF | TGCGCCAGCAGCTTGGTAGGGGAAACCTACGAGCAGTACTTC
TRBJ2-2 | TRBV2 | - | - | CASSQTENTGELFF | TGTGCCAGCAGTCAGACAGAGAACACCGGGGAGCTGTTTTTT
TRBJ2-1 | TRBV7-9 | - | TRBD2 | CASSLVYGTSGGYNEQFF | TGTGCCAGCAGTCTGGTCTATGGGACTAGCGGGGGTTACAATGAGCAGTTCTTC
TRBJ2-2 | TRBV19 | - | TRBD2 | CASSIGAGDSTGELFF | TGTGCCAGTAGTATAGGAGCGGGGGACTCCACCGGGGAGCTGTTTTTT
TRBJ2-7 | TRBV6-5 | - | - | CASSYTRHSYEQYF | TGTGCCAGCAGTTACACGCGACACTCCTACGAGCAGTACTTC
TRBJ2-1 | TRBV13 | - | TRBD2 | CASSPGLAGYNEQFF | TGTGCCAGCAGCCCGGGACTAGCGGGCTACAATGAGCAGTTCTTC
TRBJ1-2 | TRBV27 | - | - | CASSPFDGSYGYTF | TGTGCCAGCAGTCCGTTCGACGGAAGCTATGGCTACACCTTC
TRBJ2-1 | TRBV11-2 | - | - | CASSFLNGRDEQFF | TGTGCCAGCAGCTTTCTCAACGGACGTGATGAGCAGTTCTTC
TRBJ1-1 | TRBV4-2 | few | - | CASSQLGGEAFF | TGTGCCAGCAGCCAATTGGGGGGTGAAGCTTTCTTT
TRBJ2-7 | TRBV27 | - | - | CASSPGLSGEQYF | TGTGCCAGCAGTCCGGGCCTCTCTGGGGAGCAGTACTTC
TRBJ2-7 | TRBV7-9 | - | - | CASSPTDSSLGYF | TGTGCCAGCAGCCCCACGGACAGCTCCCTGGGGTACTTC
TRBJ1-1 | TRBV28 | once | - | CASSLILLGEAFF | TGTGCCAGCAGTTTGATCCTCTTGGGTGAAGCTTTCTTT
TRBJ2-7 | TRBV5-6 | - | - | CASSLGAREQYF | TGTGCCAGCAGCTTGGGGGCGAGGGAGCAGTACTTC
TRBJ2-5 | TRBV13 | - | TRBD2 | CASSLGVQRGGPETQYF | TGTGCCAGCAGCTTAGGGGTTCAGCGGGGGGGCCCGGAGACCCAGTACTTC
TRBJ2-7 | TRBV5-1 | - | TRBD1 | CASSPILGQLVYEQYF | TGCGCCAGCAGCCCGATCCTGGGACAGTTAGTCTACGAGCAGTACTTC
TRBJ1-2 | TRBV27 | - | - | CASSLSEGTSYTF | TGTGCCAGCAGTTTATCAGAAGGTACTAGCTACACCTTC
TRBJ2-7 | TRBV28 | - | - | CASSLQRVPSYEQYF | TGTGCCAGCAGTCTCCAGCGGGTGCCCTCCTACGAGCAGTACTTC
TRBJ2-7 | TRBV15 | once | TRBD1 | CATSRDWTGLDEQYF | TGTGCCACCAGCAGAGATTGGACAGGGCTGGACGAGCAGTACTTC
TRBJ1-1 | TRBV13 | - | TRBD1 | CASSFFGQGAIGAFF | TGTGCCAGCAGCTTTTTCGGACAGGGTGCCATAGGAGCTTTCTTT
TRBJ2-2 | TRBV2 | - | TRBD2 | CASKGTSGGALGTGELFF | TGTGCCAGCAAAGGGACTAGCGGGGGGGCTTTAGGCACCGGGGAGCTGTTTTTT
TRBJ2-1 | TRBV6-5 | - | - | CASSYDGGNEQFF | TGTGCCAGCAGTTACGACGGGGGAAATGAGCAGTTCTTC
TRBJ2-7 | TRBV6-6 | - | TRBD2 | CASSSTDPRGDEQYF | TGTGCCAGCAGTTCTACGGACCCCCGGGGGGACGAGCAGTACTTC